A selection of T cell receptor beta chains follows, all from one sample in a study of regulatory T cells in long-lasting Graves disease. TCRdb re-analysed the multiplex PCR reads in MiXCR, keeping a single row per CDR3 protein. This table has hundreds of thousands of distinct CDR3 sequences, around 17% appearing once. The data also belong to a second study, concerning T cells in Graves' hyperthyroidism and ophthalmopathy.

The starting material was peripheral blood mononuclear cells (PBMCs), obtained at new diagnosis, from a patient treated with antithyroid drugs. Source of these receptors: a man in his forties with Graves disease. CDR3s include the opening cysteine and the closing phenylalanine or tryptophan. The D gene is left open where the match is weak. Part of the rows lack a size; the others show once, few, many or a class for expanded clones.

j_call | d_call | clone_size | v_call | cdr3_aa | cdr3_nt
TRBJ1-5 | NA | many | TRBV20-1 | CSASVNGGSGQPQHF | TGCAGTGCTAGTGTGAACGGGGGGTCGGGTCAGCCCCAGCATTTT
TRBJ2-5 | TRBD1 | many | TRBV2 | CASDRAETQTQYF | TGTGCCAGCGACAGGGCCGAAACTCAGACCCAGTACTTC
TRBJ2-1 | TRBD1 | many | TRBV5-6 | CASSYGQGAYNEQFF | TGTGCCAGCAGCTACGGACAGGGGGCCTACAATGAGCAGTTCTTC
TRBJ1-5 | NA | many | TRBV6-5 | CASSYGGVYQPQHF | TGTGCCAGCAGTTATGGCGGGGTTTATCAGCCCCAGCATTTT
TRBJ2-7 | NA | few | TRBV19 | CASSIQGTSYEQYF | TGTGCCAGTAGTATCCAGGGCACTTCCTACGAGCAGTACTTC
TRBJ1-6 | TRBD1 | NA | TRBV5-4 | CASSSGQEVSPLHF | TGTGCCAGCAGCTCCGGACAGGAGGTCTCACCCCTCCACTTT
TRBJ2-5 | NA | NA | TRBV5-6 | CASSLLTGQETQYF | TGTGCCAGCAGCCTACTAACAGGGCAAGAGACCCAGTACTTC
TRBJ2-2 | TRBD2 | many | TRBV30 | CAWTGTSSGELFF | TGTGCCTGGACAGGGACTAGTTCCGGGGAGCTGTTTTTT
TRBJ2-1 | NA | many | TRBV6-9 | CASSYGASSYNEQFF | TGTGCCAGCAGTTACGGGGCGAGCTCCTACAATGAGCAGTTCTTC
TRBJ1-1 | NA | NA | TRBV6-5 | CASSSTGRTEAFF | TGTGCCAGCAGTTCCACAGGGCGCACTGAAGCTTTCTTT
TRBJ2-5 | NA | NA | TRBV20-1 | CSARDGGARGTQYF | TGCAGTGCTAGAGATGGGGGGGCGCGTGGGACCCAGTACTTC
TRBJ2-7 | TRBD2 | NA | TRBV20-1 | CSAGIAGMGDEQYF | TGCAGTGCGGGGATAGCGGGGATGGGGGACGAGCAGTACTTC
TRBJ2-5 | TRBD2 | many | TRBV2 | CASSPLAGYQETQYF | TGTGCCAGCAGTCCCCTAGCGGGCTATCAAGAGACCCAGTACTTC
TRBJ2-5 | NA | many | TRBV11-2 | CASSLLQRTVLQETQYF | TGTGCCAGCAGCTTACTTCAAAGAACCGTACTCCAAGAGACCCAGTACTTC
TRBJ1-6 | TRBD1 | NA | TRBV9 | CASSASRDRENSPLHF | TGTGCCAGCAGCGCCAGCCGGGACAGGGAGAATTCACCCCTCCACTTT
TRBJ1-2 | TRBD1 | NA | TRBV20-1 | CSAETRGQGRVYGYTF | TGCAGTGCTGAGACCCGGGGACAGGGGAGAGTCTATGGCTACACCTTC
TRBJ2-4 | NA | NA | TRBV20-1 | CSARDPVDIQYF | TGCAGTGCTAGAGATCCGGTGGACATTCAGTACTTC
TRBJ1-4 | TRBD1 | NA | TRBV30 | CAWSATQTGSEKLFF | TGTGCCTGGAGCGCAACCCAGACAGGGAGTGAAAAACTGTTTTTT
TRBJ2-6 | NA | NA | TRBV5-5 | CASSVDDSGANVLTF | TGTGCCAGCAGCGTAGACGACTCTGGGGCCAACGTCCTGACTTTC
TRBJ2-7 | TRBD2 | NA | TRBV24-1 | CATSDPGLAEKQYF | TGTGCCACCAGTGACCCTGGACTAGCGGAGAAGCAGTACTTC
TRBJ2-7 | NA | few | TRBV4-1 | CASSPIQDPYEQYF | TGCGCCAGCAGCCCAATTCAGGACCCCTACGAGCAGTACTTC
TRBJ2-2 | NA | many | TRBV4-2 | CASSQRTNRGGNTGELFF | TGTGCCAGCAGCCAACGGACTAACAGGGGGGGAAACACCGGGGAGCTGTTTTTT
TRBJ2-2 | TRBD1 | many | TRBV12-3/TRBV12-4 | CASTRTGTGELFF | TGTGCCAGCACCAGGACAGGGACCGGGGAGCTGTTTTTT
TRBJ2-5 | TRBD2 | many | TRBV5-5 | CASSTGLAGEETQYF | TGTGCCAGCAGTACTGGACTAGCGGGAGAAGAGACCCAGTACTTC
TRBJ2-7 | NA | many | TRBV6-1 | CASASQLQSYEQYF | TGTGCCAGCGCTAGTCAGTTGCAGAGCTACGAGCAGTACTTC
TRBJ2-5 | TRBD1 | many | TRBV7-8 | CASSLGQGGAWETQYF | TGTGCCAGCAGCTTAGGACAGGGGGGCGCCTGGGAGACCCAGTACTTC
TRBJ2-3 | NA | few | TRBV4-1 | CASSLSFPGVRRDTQYF | TGCGCCAGCAGCCTTTCATTTCCCGGGGTAAGAAGGGATACGCAGTATTTT
TRBJ2-5 | TRBD2 | NA | TRBV12-3/TRBV12-4 | CASSHAGGSRGGETQYF | TGTGCCAGCAGCCATGCCGGAGGTTCGCGGGGGGGAGAGACCCAGTACTTC
TRBJ2-1 | NA | many | TRBV6-2/TRBV6-3 | CASSGRTPTSYNEQFF | TGTGCCAGCAGTGGGCGGACACCAACTTCCTACAATGAGCAGTTCTTC
TRBJ2-1 | TRBD2 | many | TRBV27 | CASSRRRGSYNEQFF | TGTGCCAGCAGTAGACGGCGGGGGTCCTACAATGAGCAGTTCTTC
TRBJ1-5 | NA | many | TRBV7-2 | CASSLTAPPQPQHF | TGTGCCAGCAGCTTAACGGCACCACCACAGCCCCAGCATTTT
TRBJ2-5 | NA | few | TRBV7-9 | CASRLTRQIPTQETQYF | TGTGCCAGCAGACTAACCCGCCAGATTCCCACTCAAGAGACCCAGTACTTC
TRBJ2-5 | NA | many | TRBV11-3 | CASSLFGGTQYF | TGTGCCAGCAGCTTATTTGGAGGGACCCAGTACTTC
TRBJ2-7 | TRBD1 | NA | TRBV7-8 | CASSLAKGQEAYEQYF | TGTGCCAGCAGCTTAGCGAAAGGACAGGAAGCTTACGAGCAGTACTTC
TRBJ1-1 | NA | many | TRBV15 | CATSRRSVNTEAFF | TGTGCCACCAGCAGACGGTCAGTAAACACTGAAGCTTTCTTT
TRBJ1-6 | NA | few | TRBV16 | CASSPQFLSNSPLHF | TGTGCCAGCAGCCCCCAGTTTCTCTCGAATTCACCCCTCCACTTT
TRBJ2-2 | TRBD1 | NA | TRBV24-1 | CATGTGRGTGELFF | TGTGCCACGGGGACAGGGAGGGGCACCGGGGAGCTGTTTTTT
TRBJ2-3 | NA | NA | TRBV6-1 | CAVRQFTDTQYF | TGTGCCGTACGACAATTCACAGATACGCAGTATTTT
TRBJ2-6 | NA | few | TRBV7-6 | CASSRGKFSGANVLTF | TGTGCCAGCAGCAGGGGGAAATTCTCTGGGGCCAACGTCCTGACTTTC
TRBJ2-5 | NA | many | TRBV10-3 | CANQQGPRMGWYF | TGTGCCAACCAACAGGGCCCGCGGATGGGCTGGTACTTC
TRBJ1-1 | TRBD1 | many | TRBV7-8 | CASSTGQRTEAFF | TGTGCCAGCAGCACGGGACAGCGCACTGAAGCTTTCTTT
TRBJ1-1 | NA | many | TRBV15 | CATSKRDVNTEAFF | TGTGCCACCAGCAAGAGGGATGTGAACACTGAAGCTTTCTTT
TRBJ1-1 | NA | many | TRBV20-1 | CSAREDVEAFF | TGCAGTGCTAGAGAAGATGTTGAAGCTTTCTTT
TRBJ1-3 | TRBD1 | NA | TRBV7-3 | CASSPGTVGSGNTIYF | TGTGCCAGCAGCCCCGGGACAGTCGGCTCTGGAAACACCATATATTTT
TRBJ2-5 | TRBD1 | few | TRBV29-1 | CSVEFWDRQETQYF | TGCAGCGTTGAATTTTGGGACAGACAAGAGACCCAGTACTTC
TRBJ1-6 | TRBD1 | many | TRBV2 | CASSSGQFFNSPLHF | TGTGCCAGCAGTTCGGGACAGTTCTTTAATTCACCCCTCCACTTT
TRBJ2-5 | TRBD1 | NA | TRBV7-2 | CASHERGLQETQYF | TGTGCCAGCCATGAAAGGGGGCTCCAAGAGACCCAGTACTTC
TRBJ1-1 | NA | many | TRBV11-2 | CASSLSGSPEAFF | TGTGCCAGCAGCTTATCGGGGAGCCCTGAAGCTTTCTTT
TRBJ1-2 | NA | many | TRBV28 | CASTDQGYGYTF | TGTGCCAGCACCGACCAGGGCTATGGCTACACCTTC
TRBJ1-1 | NA | few | TRBV6-5 | CASSYLRVPNTEAFF | TGTGCCAGCAGTTATTTGAGGGTCCCTAACACTGAAGCTTTCTTT
TRBJ1-5 | NA | many | TRBV7-2 | CASSFYSGSNQPQHF | TGTGCCAGCAGCTTCTACAGCGGTAGCAATCAGCCCCAGCATTTT
TRBJ2-1 | TRBD1 | few | TRBV18 | CASSPRVTGANEQFF | TGTGCCAGCTCACCACGTGTTACAGGGGCCAATGAGCAGTTCTTC
TRBJ1-2 | NA | few | TRBV29-1 | CSVVYPNYGYTF | TGCAGCGTTGTCTATCCTAACTATGGCTACACCTTC
TRBJ2-3 | NA | many | TRBV6-1 | CASSRLGIRGTDTQYF | TGTGCCAGCAGTCGATTAGGAATTAGAGGTACAGATACGCAGTATTTT
TRBJ2-5 | NA | many | TRBV30 | CAWSVQGPETQYF | TGTGCCTGGAGTGTACAGGGCCCAGAGACCCAGTACTTC
TRBJ2-2 | TRBD2 | few | TRBV5-1 | CASSLFWTSDTGELFF | TGCGCCAGCAGCTTGTTCTGGACTAGCGATACCGGGGAGCTGTTTTTT
TRBJ2-2 | NA | NA | TRBV4-1 | CASSYYTGELFF | TGCGCCAGCAGTTACTACACCGGGGAGCTGTTTTTT
TRBJ2-6 | NA | NA | TRBV7-2 | CASSLGEWKNSGANVLTF | TGTGCCAGCAGCTTAGGCGAGTGGAAAAACTCTGGGGCCAACGTCCTGACTTTC
TRBJ1-1 | TRBD1 | few | TRBV6-1 | CASSEGRFRGGGTEAFF | TGTGCCAGCAGTGAAGGACGATTCAGGGGGGGGGGCACTGAAGCTTTCTTT